One T cell receptor beta chain is described in this entry. What it binds is unknown. The CDR3 has 14 residues. V gave up 5 bases and J gave up 4 bases, with 14 bases separating them. The V gene's germline CDR1 is SEHNR and CDR2 FQNEAQ (reference sequence). This sample stems from a study of PD-1 blockade in classical Hodgkin lymphoma. Clones were read by immunoSEQ multiplex PCR, and TCRdb kept only the in-frame ones, dropping some. The sample lists tens of thousands of clones, nearly 90% seen once, with 7% to 8.5% in the top ten. Regarding time point: cycle 4 day 1 (C4D1), after six to seven weeks of nivolumab. Relapse was seen in all patients after autologous stem cell transplantation, and brentuximab vedotin exposure was variable. Study-wide results and caveats: The study reported lower baseline TCR diversity in newly diagnosed patients than in healthy donors. Partial responders and progressors had significantly lower baseline TCR diversity.

The TCR sequence derives from a human donor with classical Hodgkin lymphoma. Material: peripheral blood mononuclear cells (PBMCs), obtained before the fourth cycle of nivolumab. The chain couples TRBV7-9 to TRBJ1-2, with a weak D call TRBD1 (6 bases). CDR3 in DNA: TGTGCCAGCAGCCCCTCGGGAGGGGGCTATGGCTACACCTTC. Translating it yields CASSPSGGGYGYTF.